Sequencing of this T cell receptor beta chain was carried out in a study of T cells in Graves' hyperthyroidism and ophthalmopathy. V lost 1 base and J 0 bases, leaving 11 bases between the germline ends. From germline, CDR1 is SGHVS and CDR2 FNYEAQ. The CDR3 contains 16 residues. Regarding the study as a whole: Ophthalmopathy prediction by the model preceded onset by a median roughly 6.3 months. Ophthalmopathy was separated from stable hyperthyroidism by a 13 V-J model.

This clonotype was counted many times. The antigen is unknown. TCR beta CDR3 regions were amplified from RNA. An initial round of RT-PCR targeting the TCR CDR3 relied on the HTBI primer set. TCRdb used MiXCR to reprocess the multiplex PCR reads, holding one entry per CDR3 protein. The table has around 340,000 distinct CDR3 sequences, about 21% seen once. The sequenced sample consisted of blood. The rearrangement uses TRBV7-6 and TRBJ2-3, with D tentatively TRBD2 (6 bases). The source is a woman in her forties or fifties with Graves' hyperthyroidism. CDR3 sequence (DNA): TGTGCCAGCAGCTTAGACCCTAGCGAGAGCACAGATACGCAGTATTTT. Protein: CASSLDPSESTDTQYF.